This T cell receptor (beta chain) is from a study of healthy donors' naive CD4 and CD8 T cells (dated by TCRdb to between 2015 and 2016). A note on the overall study: Donor selection covered three age groups (20-25, 40-50 and 60-70 years) with over 5 people in each, and the resulting cohort had a mean age of almost 45 and was half female. For TCR alpha, a new primer set covering all functional IMGT alpha gene variants was designed, and the rest of the protocol matched the beta-chain workflow. Rearranged TCR alpha and beta chains from naive CD4+ and CD8+ T cells were sequenced in the study to test how TCR variation relates to lineage commitment. Peripheral blood mononuclear cells were collected from fewer than 20 healthy, unrelated individuals. Donors were HLA-typed by sequencing at HLA-A, -B, -C, -DRB1, -DQB1 and -DPB1 using the SBTexcellerator protocol, an ABI3130xl analyzer and SBTengine software. The investigation overall reported the following: Bias between naive CD4+ and CD8+ cells was reportedly observed for most V and J gene segments, consistently across donors and independently of HLA genotype. The study did not directly address possible repertoire bias arising from homeostatic proliferation of naive T cells. Because the alpha and beta chains were sequenced in bulk, pairing them was not possible, and so effects of the combined chains went unevaluated. Taken together, V genes, J genes and CDR3 charge appeared to account for approximately 13% of the variance in CD4/CD8 propensity, acting in a largely additive way. In both chains, CD4+ lineage was linked to a positively charged CDR3, whereas CD8+ lineage was linked to a negatively charged CDR3.

Cells with a CD4+CD8-CD45RO-CD45RA+ profile were isolated by FACS and defined as naive CD4+ T cells, and those with a CD8+CD4-CD45RA+CD27bright profile were defined as naive CD8+ T cells. Sorting used antibodies against CD4 (RPA-T4), CD8 (SK1), CD27 (O323), CD45RA (HI100) and CD45RO (UCHL1). Sequencing used a 454 GS FLX Titanium. A previously published linear amplification protocol was used to build the TCR libraries, starting from roughly 480 ng of total RNA. The sequencing itself ran on the Roche/454 Genome Sequencer using Titanium chemistry. Per the original workflow: From four to six of the healthy donors, some 71,000 rearranged TCR alpha transcripts were sequenced. Duplicate transcripts were dropped, and unique TCR clonotypes were identified by the CDR3 junction according to IMGT nomenclature. Logistic regression in R 2.13.0 modeled CD4 versus CD8 status as a function of V and J genes, with adjustment for donor effects and Bonferroni correction for multiple testing. TCRdb reprocessing: public reads trimmed at Q25 with fastp, clones called with MiXCR, in-frame beta chains kept. Merged by CDR3 protein, the rows form single entries marked with the most common genes and DNA. In this record, the V and J calls reflect TCRdb's handling and not the investigators' own analysis. A total of about 180,000 distinct CDR3 sequences appear in this sample, over 60% of them only once. Clones ranked in the top ten supply roughly 2.3% of the sample.

Remarks on this clonotype: Its antigen is still unknown. Base qualities are not at hand, and no much larger clone is one base apart.

Via the germline V gene (reference sequence), CDR1 is LNHDA and CDR2 SQIVND. The junction shows trimming of 6 bases on V and 8 bases on J, plus 20 bases between the germline ends. From cysteine to phenylalanine, the CDR3 is 15 amino acids long. The read is trimmed to its CDR3 DNA, 45 bases read in frame from base 1. This clonotype was sampled from a pool of human donors in good health; the sample pools cells from several healthy donors. Recombination joined TRBV19 with TRBJ2-1; the D gene identity is not certain. What was sequenced was naive CD4+ and CD8+ T cells sorted from blood, pooled from several donors. The label giving this sample's cell subset or site can be read as: FACS-sorted naive CD4+ (CD45RO-CD45RA+) and naive CD8+ (CD45RA+CD27bright) T cells. In nucleotide form, the sequence is TGTGCCAGTAGAGCACTCCTGGGCAACGCTGATGAGCAGTTCTTC. Its coded protein is CASRALLGNADEQFF.